This is a list of T cell receptor beta chains from one sample in a study of cytomegalovirus exposure and HLA in healthy donors. Here immunoSEQ multiplex PCR was the method, and the copy in TCRdb shows in-frame clones only, minus some. The sample shows over 200,000 clones, 82% of them seen only once. Sample: PBMCs. The receptors come from a man aged 40-55 years in good health and CMV-seropositive. The CDR3 runs from the conserved cysteine through the conserved F or W. D genes are given only for firm matches.

v_call,d_call,cdr3_aa
TRBV6-4,.,CASITGWASQPQHF
TRBV6-1,TRBD2,CASSEGTSGSYEQYF
TRBV7-6,TRBD2,CASSSSGGVTGELFF
TRBV18,TRBD1,CASSRDSLRDYGYTF
TRBV6-1,.,CASGTPKGAYEQYF
TRBV7-9,TRBD2,CASSTTGTSGNEQFF
TRBV6-1,.,CASSAIGLRPELFF
TRBV30,.,CAFWEAENTEAFF
TRBV7-6,.,CASSLGAGYSNQPQHF
TRBV14,TRBD1,CASSPRQGSEAFF
TRBV5-4,.,CASSLGLIAGTGANVLTF
TRBV7-2,.,CASSFGWTNEKLFF
TRBV6-1,.,CAIREGNTEAFF
TRBV27,TRBD1,CASSSQGAGNTEAFF
TRBV18,.,CASSPRVADQETQYF
TRBV25-1,TRBD2,CASKAGGPSGTQYF
TRBV6-1,TRBD1,CASSEIGGGQPQHF
TRBV7-8,.,CASSLVWGDRSYEQYF
TRBV19,.,CASTPGGGYTEAFF
TRBV10-3,TRBD2,CAISAPGLSTDTQYF
TRBV29-1,.,CSVARGNYGYTF
TRBV5-6,TRBD1,CASRQTGGGETQYF
TRBV5-6,TRBD1,CASSLDRGNEKLFF
TRBV5-1,.,CASSLDIVSGNTIYF
TRBV6-6,TRBD1,CASSSSGQSYGYTF
TRBV29-1,.,CSVESGGELFF
TRBV7-2,TRBD1,CASSLGGTGGGETQYF
TRBV7-6,TRBD1,CASSLGTGFVTQYF
TRBV7-2,TRBD2,CASSLVGRVSRQETQYF
TRBV7-9,TRBD1,CASSIGTGTEAFF
TRBV27,TRBD2,CASSLHGLAEPYNEQFF
TRBV29-1,.,CSVDQSLSRALSYNEQFF
TRBV25-1,TRBD1,CASSDGQGDEQFF
TRBV11-2,.,CASSIRGPWANVLTF
TRBV4-1,TRBD1,CASSQLWSGTGGYEQYF
TRBV19,TRBD1,CASGQGPNTEAFF
TRBV5-4,.,CASSRSWEQFF
TRBV6-1,.,CASRRVQETQYF
TRBV6-6,TRBD2,CASSYSRLAGTYEQYF
TRBV5-1,TRBD2,CASMGGGPNTGELFF
TRBV7-9,.,CASSLNFQGGNQPQHF
TRBV9,.,CASSVYGANYGYTF
TRBV7-9,.,CASSSQGRGSEKLFF
TRBV6-1,.,CASSDPSTTGGNEKLFF
TRBV6-5,TRBD1,CASRPDRGNQPQHF
TRBV19,TRBD1,CASKRQGINIQYF
TRBV15,TRBD2,CATSRERTSPGFYEQYF
TRBV19,.,CASSIGGNSYNEQFF
TRBV27,.,CASSLVGEADTQYF
TRBV6-6,TRBD1,CASRPSPGQFTDTQYF